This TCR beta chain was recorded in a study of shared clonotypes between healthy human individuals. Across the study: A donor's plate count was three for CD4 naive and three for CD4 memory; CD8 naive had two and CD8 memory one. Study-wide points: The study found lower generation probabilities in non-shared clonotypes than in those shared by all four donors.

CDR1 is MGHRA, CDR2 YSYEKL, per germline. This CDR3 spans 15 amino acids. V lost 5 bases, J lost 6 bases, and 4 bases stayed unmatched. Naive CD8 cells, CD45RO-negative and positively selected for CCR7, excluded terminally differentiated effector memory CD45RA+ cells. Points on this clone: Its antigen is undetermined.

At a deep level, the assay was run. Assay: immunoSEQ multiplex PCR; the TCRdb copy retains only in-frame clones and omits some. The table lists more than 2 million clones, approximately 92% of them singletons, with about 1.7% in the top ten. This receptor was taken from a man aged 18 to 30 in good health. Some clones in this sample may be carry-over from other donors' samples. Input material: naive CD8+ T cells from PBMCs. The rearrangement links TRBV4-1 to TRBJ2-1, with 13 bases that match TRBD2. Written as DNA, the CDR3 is TGCGCCAGCAGCAGGACTAGCGGGAGCTTCAATGAGCAGTTCTTC. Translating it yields CASSRTSGSFNEQFF.